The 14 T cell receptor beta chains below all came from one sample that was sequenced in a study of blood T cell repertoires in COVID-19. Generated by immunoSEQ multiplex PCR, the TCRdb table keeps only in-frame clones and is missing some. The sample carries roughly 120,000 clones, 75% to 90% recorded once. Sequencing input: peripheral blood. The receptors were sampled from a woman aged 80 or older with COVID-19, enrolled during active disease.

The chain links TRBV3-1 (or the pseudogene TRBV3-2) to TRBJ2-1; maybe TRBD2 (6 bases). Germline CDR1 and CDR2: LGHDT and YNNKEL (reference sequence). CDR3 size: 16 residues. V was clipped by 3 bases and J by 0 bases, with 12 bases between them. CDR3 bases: TGTGCCAGCAGCCACAATAGCGGATTCTCCTACAATGAGCAGTTCTTC. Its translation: CASSHNSGFSYNEQFF.

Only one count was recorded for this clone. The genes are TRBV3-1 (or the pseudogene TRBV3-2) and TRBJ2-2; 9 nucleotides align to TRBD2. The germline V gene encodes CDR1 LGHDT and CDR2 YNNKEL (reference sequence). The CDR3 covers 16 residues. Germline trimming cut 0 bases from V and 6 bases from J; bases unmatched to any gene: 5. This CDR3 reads CASSQESGGLAGELFF. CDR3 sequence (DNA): TGTGCCAGCAGCCAAGAGAGCGGGGGGCTCGCCGGGGAGCTGTTTTTT.

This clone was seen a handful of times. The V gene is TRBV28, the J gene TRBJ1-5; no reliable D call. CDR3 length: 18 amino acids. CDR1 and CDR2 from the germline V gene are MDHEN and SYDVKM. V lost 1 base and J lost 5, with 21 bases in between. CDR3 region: CASSLSRHLREGYQPQHF. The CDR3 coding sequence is TGTGCCAGCAGTTTATCCCGGCACCTACGGGAAGGATATCAGCCCCAGCATTTT.

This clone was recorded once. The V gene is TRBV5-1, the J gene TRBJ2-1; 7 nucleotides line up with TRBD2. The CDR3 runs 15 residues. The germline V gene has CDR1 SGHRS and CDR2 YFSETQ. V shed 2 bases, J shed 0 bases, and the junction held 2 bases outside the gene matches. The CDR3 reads CASSFGGGSYNEQFF. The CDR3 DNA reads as TGCGCCAGCAGCTTTGGGGGGGGCTCCTACAATGAGCAGTTCTTC.

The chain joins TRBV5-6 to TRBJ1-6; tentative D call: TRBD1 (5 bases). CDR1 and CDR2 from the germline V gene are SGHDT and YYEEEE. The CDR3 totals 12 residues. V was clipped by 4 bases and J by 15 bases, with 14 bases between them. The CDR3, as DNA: TGTGCCAGCAGCGGCTACGGGACTGGCCTCCACTTT. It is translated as CASSGYGTGLHF.

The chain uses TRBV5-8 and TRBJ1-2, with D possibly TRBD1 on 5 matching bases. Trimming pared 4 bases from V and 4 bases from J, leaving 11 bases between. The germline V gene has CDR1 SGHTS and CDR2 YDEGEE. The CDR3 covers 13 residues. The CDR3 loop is CASSTPQGYGYTF. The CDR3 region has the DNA TGTGCCAGCAGCACCCCTCAGGGCTATGGCTACACCTTC.

In DNA form, the CDR3 reads TGTGCCAGCAGCATGAGGATTAGCAATCAGCCCCAGCATTTT. As protein: CASSMRISNQPQHF. The J gene is TRBJ1-5, the V gene TRBV9; no firm D call. CDR1 and CDR2 from the germline V gene are SGDLS and YYNGEE. The CDR3 length is 14 residues. The germline V and J ends were trimmed by 4 bases and 0 bases, with 8 bases remaining between them.

This CDR3 reads CASSTGTEAFF. The CDR3 DNA is TGCGCCAGCAGCACAGGGACTGAAGCTTTCTTT. This chain connects TRBV5-1 to TRBJ1-1, with a weak D call TRBD1 (6 bases). The V end lost 4 bases, the J end lost 5 bases, and 6 bases lay between the germline ends. The CDR3 runs to 11 residues. The V gene's germline CDR1 is SGHRS and CDR2 YFSETQ. The full variable domain, its missing parts supplied by reference TRBV5-1 and TRBJ1-1, is KAGVTQTPRYLIKTRGQQVTLSCSPISGHRSVSWYQQTPGQGLQFLFEYFSETQRNKGNFPGRFSGRQFSNSRSEMNVSTLELGDSALYLCASSTGTEAFFGQGTRLTVV.

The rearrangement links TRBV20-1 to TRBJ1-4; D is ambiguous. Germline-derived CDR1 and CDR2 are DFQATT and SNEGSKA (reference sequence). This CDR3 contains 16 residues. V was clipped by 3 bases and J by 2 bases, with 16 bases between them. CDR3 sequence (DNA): TGCAGTGCTAGTTGGAGCCCGGGTGGGACTAATGAAAAACTGTTTTTT. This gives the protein CSASWSPGGTNEKLFF.

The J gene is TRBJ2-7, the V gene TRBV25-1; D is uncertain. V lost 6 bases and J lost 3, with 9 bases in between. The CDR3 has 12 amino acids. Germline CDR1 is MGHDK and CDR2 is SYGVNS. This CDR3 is CASRGINYEQYF. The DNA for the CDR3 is TGTGCCAGCAGGGGCATTAACTACGAGCAGTACTTC.

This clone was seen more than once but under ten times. CDR3 DNA sequence: TGTGCCAGCAGTTACGGGACTAGCGGGAGTTATACGCAGTATTTT. Translated, it gives CASSYGTSGSYTQYF. This chain connects TRBV6-5 to TRBJ2-3; TRBD2 matches at 14 bases. Trimming took 2 bases from V and 7 from J; bases not matched to a gene: 2. The CDR3 loop spans 15 amino acids. Germline V gene lookup returns CDR1 MNHEY and CDR2 SVGAGI.

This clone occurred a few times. CDR3 protein: CASSYFAGQSNTEAFF. In DNA, the CDR3 is TGTGCCAGCAGTTATTTCGCGGGACAGTCGAACACTGAAGCTTTCTTT. The chain couples TRBV6-2 or TRBV6-3 to TRBJ1-1; 7 bases match TRBD1. CDR3 length: 16 residues. The V gene's germline CDR1 is MNHEY and CDR2 SVGEGT. V lost 3 bases, J lost 1 base, and 8 bases stayed unmatched.

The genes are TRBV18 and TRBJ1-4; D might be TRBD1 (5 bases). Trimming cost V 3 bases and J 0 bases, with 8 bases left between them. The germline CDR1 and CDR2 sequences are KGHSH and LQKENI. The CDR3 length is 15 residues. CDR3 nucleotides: TGTGCCAGCTCACCCGGACAAACAACTAATGAAAAACTGTTTTTT. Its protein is CASSPGQTTNEKLFF.

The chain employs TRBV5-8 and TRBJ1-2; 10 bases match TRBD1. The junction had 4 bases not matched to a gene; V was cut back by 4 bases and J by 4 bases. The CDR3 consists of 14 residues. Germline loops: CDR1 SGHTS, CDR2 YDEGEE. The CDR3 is CASSRGQGSYGYTF. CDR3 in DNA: TGTGCCAGCAGCAGGGGACAGGGGAGCTATGGCTACACCTTC.